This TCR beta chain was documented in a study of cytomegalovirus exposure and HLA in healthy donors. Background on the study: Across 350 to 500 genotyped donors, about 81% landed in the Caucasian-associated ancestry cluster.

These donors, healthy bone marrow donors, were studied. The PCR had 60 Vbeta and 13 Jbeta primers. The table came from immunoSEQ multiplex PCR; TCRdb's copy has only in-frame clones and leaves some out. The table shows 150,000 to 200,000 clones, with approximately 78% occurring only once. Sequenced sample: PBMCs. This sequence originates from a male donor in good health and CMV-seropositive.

This CDR3 reads CASSATGTGIGYTF. CDR3 bases: TGTGCCAGCAGCGCCACCGGGACAGGGATTGGCTACACCTTC. The gene calls are TRBV25-1 and TRBJ1-2, with TRBD1 matching over 9 bases. V lost 6 bases, J lost 7 bases, and 9 bases stayed unmatched. The CDR3 spans 14 residues. Looked up from germline, CDR1 is MGHDK and CDR2 is SYGVNS.